This TCR beta chain was recovered during a study of OX40 agonist ivuxolimab in advanced cancers. Study in general: An agonistic anti-OX40 (CD134) antibody, ivuxolimab, was used to treat the patients.

CDR3 length equals 12 residues. V lost 7 bases to trimming and J lost 7 bases, with 8 bases between them. Germline V gives CDR1 SNHLY, CDR2 FYNNEI. The data were produced by immunoSEQ multiplex PCR, yet TCRdb's version contains in-frame clones alone and is incomplete. The table shows about 51,000 clones, with almost 90% occurring only once. Overall study findings and caveats: Low clonal expansion, among the lowest seen, marked partial responders at 0.1-3.0 mg/kg. There was clonal expansion of CD4+ and CD8+ blood T cells by week 6 at 0.1 to 3.0 mg/kg.

Regarding this clone: What it binds is not known.

The starting material was CD4+ or CD8+ T cells sorted from blood, obtained in a trial of the OX40 agonist ivuxolimab. The receptor was isolated from an adult with an advanced solid tumor such as melanoma, head and neck, liver or kidney cancer. The chain uses TRBV2 and TRBJ1-6, with D uncertain. Here the CDR3 DNA reads TGTGCCAGCAAGGGAGGGAATTCACCCCTCCACTTT. Encoded protein: CASKGGNSPLHF.